This T cell receptor beta chain was observed in a study of T cells after posttransplantation cyclophosphamide. This clone was seen repeatedly, ten times or more. Its antigen is currently unknown. Germline V gene sequence: CDR1 SGDLS, CDR2 YYNGEE. The V end lost 4 bases, the J end lost 2 bases, and 13 bases lay between the germline ends. CDR3 length: 14 amino acids. A marrow graft followed busulfan-fludarabine conditioning, with cyclophosphamide on days +3 and +4. Libraries were prepared by immunoSEQ multiplex PCR; TCRdb keeps only in-frame clonotypes and omits some of them. Singletons are absent from the sample, which has almost 5,500 clones. Whole-study findings and limits: Tissue-infiltrating T cells from skin or gut overlapped little with blood T cells.

The TCR originated in a male patient between 55 and 70 years old who received an allogeneic stem cell transplant from a related donor, was CMV-positive, and had acute GVHD only. Some T cells may originate from the graft donor. The chain combines TRBV9 with TRBJ2-7; no clear D. The starting material was PBMCs, obtained 350 to 400 days after allogeneic stem cell transplant with posttransplant cyclophosphamide. CDR3 protein: CASSPTLLTYEQYF. The CDR3 nucleotides are TGTGCCAGCAGCCCCACTCTGCTCACCTACGAGCAGTACTTC.